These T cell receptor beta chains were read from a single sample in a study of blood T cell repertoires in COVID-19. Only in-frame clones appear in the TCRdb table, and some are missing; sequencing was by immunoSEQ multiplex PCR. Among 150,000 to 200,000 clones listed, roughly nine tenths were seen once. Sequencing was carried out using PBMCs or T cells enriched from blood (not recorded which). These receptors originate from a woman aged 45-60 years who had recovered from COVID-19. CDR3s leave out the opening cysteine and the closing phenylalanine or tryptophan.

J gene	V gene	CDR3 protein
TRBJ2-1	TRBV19	ASSRTDNEQF
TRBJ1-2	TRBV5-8	ASSINRGGRGYT
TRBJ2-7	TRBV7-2	ASSLQTVRGKRDSYEQY
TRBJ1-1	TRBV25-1	ASSERGNTEAF
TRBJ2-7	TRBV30	AWNRDRGDEQY
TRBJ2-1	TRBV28	ASTSRRGGSYNEQF
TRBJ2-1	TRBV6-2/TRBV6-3	ASSLLGVNEQF
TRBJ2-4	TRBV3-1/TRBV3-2	ASSQADIQY
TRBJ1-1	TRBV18	ATSEGAVNTEAF
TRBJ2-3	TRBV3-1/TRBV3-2	ASSQDRTSGVSSTDTQY
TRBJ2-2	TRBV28	ASSSPGGRDTGELF
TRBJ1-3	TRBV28	AIEQGAPGNTIY
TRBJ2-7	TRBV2	ASSEWQYTYEQY
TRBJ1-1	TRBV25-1	ASSVTGGRFEAF
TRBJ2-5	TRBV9	ASSVVGVGGRGETQY
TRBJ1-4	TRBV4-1	ASSQTATNEKLF
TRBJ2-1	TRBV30	AWSVTLAGYNEQF
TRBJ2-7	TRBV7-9	ASSADPGQGAYEQY
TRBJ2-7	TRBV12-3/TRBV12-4	ASSLGTRLEQY
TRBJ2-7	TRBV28	ASSLGPGQATRAYEQY
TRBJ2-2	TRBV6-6	ASSRLIPRDNTGELF
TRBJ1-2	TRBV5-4	ASSLGSGGHYGYT
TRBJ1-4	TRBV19	ASSMRQGNEKLF
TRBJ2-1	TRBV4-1	ASSQGVGSSYNEQF
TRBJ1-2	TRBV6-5	ASKGGQVPNYGYT
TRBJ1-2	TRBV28	ASSLLLTPLT
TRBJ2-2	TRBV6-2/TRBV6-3	ASSYTGEFTGELF
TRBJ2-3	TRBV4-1	ASRRTSGVGDPSTDTQY
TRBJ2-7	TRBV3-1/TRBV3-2	ASSQASASYEQY
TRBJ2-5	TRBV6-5	ASRGTGQETQY
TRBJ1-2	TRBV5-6	ASSLRGSVYGYT
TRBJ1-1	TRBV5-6	ASSLVGGSTEAF
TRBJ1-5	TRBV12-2	ASRCRYGEWDQPQH
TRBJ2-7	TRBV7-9	ASSRPGDPYEQY
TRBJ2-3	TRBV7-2	ASSLLPGRGDTQY
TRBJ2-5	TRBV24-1	ATSDTRQGAIKTQY
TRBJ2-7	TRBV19	ASSESSVSYEQY
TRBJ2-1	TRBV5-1	ASSSGQHNEQF
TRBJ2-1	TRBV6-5	ASSSGSYNEQF
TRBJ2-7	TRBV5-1	ASSLQEVTEQY
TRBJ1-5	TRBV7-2	ASSQGFSNQPQH
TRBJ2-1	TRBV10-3	AIREDSFYNEQF